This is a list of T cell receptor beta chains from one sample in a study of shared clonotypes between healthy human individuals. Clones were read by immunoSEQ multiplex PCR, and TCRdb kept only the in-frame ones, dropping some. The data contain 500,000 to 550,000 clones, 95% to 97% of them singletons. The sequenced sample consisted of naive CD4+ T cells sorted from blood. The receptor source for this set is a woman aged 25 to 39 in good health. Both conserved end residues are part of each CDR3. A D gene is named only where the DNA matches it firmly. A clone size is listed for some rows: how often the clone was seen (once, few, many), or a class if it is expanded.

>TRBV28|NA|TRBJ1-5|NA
TGTGCCAGCGGGAGTTATAGGCAGAATAGCAATCAGCCCCAGCATTTT
CASGSYRQNSNQPQHF
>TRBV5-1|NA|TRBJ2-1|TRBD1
TGCGCCAGCAGCCTAGGGACAGTGCTGAGGAATGAGCAGTTCTTC
CASSLGTVLRNEQFF
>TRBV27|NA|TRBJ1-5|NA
TGTGCCAGCAGTTTATTCCCAGGGACTCAGCCCCAGCATTTT
CASSLFPGTQPQHF
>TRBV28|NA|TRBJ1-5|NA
TGTGCCAGCAGTGCAGCCGGCGTCTGGGATAGCAATCAGCCCCAGCATTTT
CASSAAGVWDSNQPQHF
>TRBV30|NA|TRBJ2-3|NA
TGTGCCTGGAGTGTGTCTAGCAGCACAGATACGCAGTATTTT
CAWSVSSSTDTQYF
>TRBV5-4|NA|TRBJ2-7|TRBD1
TGTGCCAGCCTTCTTCCCCGGGACAGGGGGTCTCGCAACTCCTACGAGCAGTACTTC
CASLLPRDRGSRNSYEQYF
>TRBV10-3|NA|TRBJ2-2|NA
TGTGCCTCAAGCCGGGGACCCTCCAACACCGGGGAGCTGTTTTTT
CASSRGPSNTGELFF
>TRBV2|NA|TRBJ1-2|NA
TGTGCCAGCATAGAGGCGGACGGCTACACCTTC
CASIEADGYTF
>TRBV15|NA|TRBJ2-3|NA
TGTGCCACCAGCAGAGATTTGCGGGGTTCTACGCAGTATTTT
CATSRDLRGSTQYF
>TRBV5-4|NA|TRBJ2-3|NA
TGTGCCAGCAGCTTGCCAACCGGGACAGATACGCAGTATTTT
CASSLPTGTDTQYF
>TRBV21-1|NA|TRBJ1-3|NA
TGTGCCAGCAGCCTCTCGTCCCGGGACAGTAAAGGAAACACCATATATTTT
CASSLSSRDSKGNTIYF
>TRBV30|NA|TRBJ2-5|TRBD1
TGTGCCTGGAGCGGGACAGCCCAAGAGACCCAGTACTTC
CAWSGTAQETQYF
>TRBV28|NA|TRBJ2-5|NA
TGTGCCAGCAGTTTGACCGGTGGGGGGCAAGAGACCCAGTACTTC
CASSLTGGGQETQYF
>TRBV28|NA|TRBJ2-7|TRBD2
TGTGCCAGCAGTACCTGGACTAGCGGGGCCCTAGAGCAGTACTTC
CASSTWTSGALEQYF
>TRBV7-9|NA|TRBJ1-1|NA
TGTGCCAGCAGCCCGGGTGGCACTGAAGCTTTCTTT
CASSPGGTEAFF
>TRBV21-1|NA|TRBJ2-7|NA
TGTGCCAGCAGCAAAGGTAGCGGGAGTTGTTACGAGCAGTACTTC
CASSKGSGSCYEQYF
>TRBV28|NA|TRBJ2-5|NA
TGTGCCAGCAGACGGACTATACAAGAGACCCAGTACTTC
CASRRTIQETQYF
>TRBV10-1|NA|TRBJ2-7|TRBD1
TGCGCCAGCAGTGGCGGGACAGGGGGCGGCGAGCAGTACTTC
CASSGGTGGGEQYF
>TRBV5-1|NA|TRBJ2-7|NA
TGCGCCAGCAGCTCGGACAGCCCCTACGAGCAGTACTTC
CASSSDSPYEQYF
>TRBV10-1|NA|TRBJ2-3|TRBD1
TGCGCCAGCAGCTCGGGACAGGGGGTGCCAGATACGCAGTATTTT
CASSSGQGVPDTQYF
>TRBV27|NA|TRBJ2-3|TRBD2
TGTGCCAGCAGTTTATCTAGTCGAGGGAGGGGTGGCACAGATACGCAGTATTTT
CASSLSSRGRGGTDTQYF
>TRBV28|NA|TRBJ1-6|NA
TGTGCCAGCATCGACTCGGGGGAGGGTGTCATTTCACCCCTCCACTTT
CASIDSGEGVISPLHF
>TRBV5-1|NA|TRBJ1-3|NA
TGCGCCAGCAGCTTGGTCTCGGGCTTTGGAAACACCATATATTTT
CASSLVSGFGNTIYF
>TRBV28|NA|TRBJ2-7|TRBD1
TGTGCCAGCAGTTTTCATGACAGGGTATTGGGCTACGAGCAGTACTTC
CASSFHDRVLGYEQYF
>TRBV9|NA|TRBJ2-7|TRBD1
TGTGCCAGCAGCGTGACAGGGGGCCCCTACGAGCAGTACTTC
CASSVTGGPYEQYF
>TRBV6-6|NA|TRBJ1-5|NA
TGTGCCAGCTCAGCCCGCAGCAGGGGTGGCAATCAGCCCCAGCATTTT
CASSARSRGGNQPQHF
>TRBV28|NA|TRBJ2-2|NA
TGTGCCAGCAGTTTAATCCAGGGTGCCGGGGAGCTGTTTTTT
CASSLIQGAGELFF
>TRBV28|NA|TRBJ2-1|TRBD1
TGTGCCAGCACAATCGGCGGACAGGGATTCTACAATGAGCAGTTCTTC
CASTIGGQGFYNEQFF
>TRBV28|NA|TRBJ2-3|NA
TGTGCCAGCGGACTTGGCGGCAGCGAGGGCACAGATACGCAGTATTTT
CASGLGGSEGTDTQYF
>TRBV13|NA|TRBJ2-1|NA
TGTGCCAGCAGCCGCGGGCTAGATATTAATGAGCAGTTCTTC
CASSRGLDINEQFF
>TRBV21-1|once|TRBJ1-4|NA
TGTGCCAGCAGGCGGACAGGGGGTAATGAAAAACTGTTTTTT
CASRRTGGNEKLFF
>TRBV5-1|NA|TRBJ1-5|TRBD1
TGCGCCAGCAGCCCGCAGACAGGGGATCAGCCCCAGCATTTT
CASSPQTGDQPQHF
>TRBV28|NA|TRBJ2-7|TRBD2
TGTGCCAGCAGAAATCTAGCGGGAACCTACGAGCAGTACTTC
CASRNLAGTYEQYF
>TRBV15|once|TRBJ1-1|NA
TGTGCCACCAGCAGAGTTAACGACCCGTCCCATCGTGCTTTCTTT
CATSRVNDPSHRAFF
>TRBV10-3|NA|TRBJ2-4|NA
TGTGCCATCAGTGATCAGGACGAGCGAAACATTCAGTACTTC
CAISDQDERNIQYF
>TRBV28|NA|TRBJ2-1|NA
TGTGCCAGCAGTCCCCGGGTTTCTTACTACAATGAGCAGTTCTTC
CASSPRVSYYNEQFF
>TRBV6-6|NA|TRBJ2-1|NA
TGTGCCAGCAGTACGAGCGGTGAGCAGTTCTTC
CASSTSGEQFF
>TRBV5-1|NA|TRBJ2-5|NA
TGCGCCAGCAGCTCCCGGAACGGGAAAGGGGGGTCGGAGACCCAGTACTTC
CASSSRNGKGGSETQYF